The sample holds one count of the clone carrying this T cell receptor beta chain. The data were taken from a study of shared clonotypes between healthy human individuals. TCRdb's table, derived via immunoSEQ multiplex PCR, lists solely in-frame clones and lacks some. Among about 520,000 clones listed, almost 80% were seen once. J gave up 9 bases and V 7 bases, and 3 bases lay outside the gene matches. The CDR3 is 12 residues long. Germline CDR1 reads SNHLY; CDR2 reads FYNNEI. The specimen sequenced was PBMCs. The chain has TRBV2 and TRBJ1-6; TRBD1 matches at 7 bases. The receptor comes from a woman in her 40s in good health. Some clones in this sample may be carry-over from other donors' samples. CDR3 sequence reads: CASNEGASPLHF. The CDR3 DNA is TGTGCCAGCAATGAGGGGGCTTCACCCCTCCACTTT. Full variable domain (missing parts from reference TRBV2 and TRBJ1-6): EPEVTQTPSHQVTQMGQEVILRCVPISNHLYFYWYRQILGQKVEFLVSFYNNEISEKSEIFDDQFSVERPDGSNFTLKIRSTKLEDSAMYFCASNEGASPLHFGNGTRLTVT.